The 25 T cell receptor beta chains presented below share a single source sample, sequenced in a study of cytomegalovirus exposure and HLA in healthy donors. Primers: 60 Vbeta forward and 13 Jbeta reverse. Only in-frame clones appear in the TCRdb table, and some are missing; sequencing was by immunoSEQ multiplex PCR. In the table there are roughly 100,000 clones, approximately 79% of which are singletons. The sample taken for sequencing was PBMCs. The origin of the receptors is a man aged 55 to 70 in good health and CMV-seronegative.

V usage is TRBV2 and J usage is TRBJ1-6; D unresolved. Trimming took off 3 bases at V and 10 bases at J, with 10 bases between the two ends. This CDR3 contains 13 residues. Germline V gene lookup returns CDR1 SNHLY and CDR2 FYNNEI. The CDR3 is CASSDRAGSPLHF. The CDR3 nucleotides read TGTGCCAGCAGTGACAGAGCGGGGTCACCCCTCCACTTT.

The chain employs TRBV5-4 and TRBJ1-5; D may be TRBD1 (6 bases). The V end was cut by 4 bases, the J end by 6 bases, with 14 bases between. The CDR3 is 14 amino acids. Germline V gives CDR1 SGHNT, CDR2 YYREEE (reference sequence). CDR3 residues: CASSPNREGQPQHF. The CDR3 DNA follows: TGTGCCAGCAGCCCGAACAGGGAAGGTCAGCCCCAGCATTTT.

V is TRBV29-1 and J is TRBJ1-1; 12 positions agree with TRBD1. Per the germline V gene, CDR1 is SQVTM and CDR2 is ANQGSEA. The J segment lost 5 bases and the V segment lost 6 bases, leaving 7 bases of the junction unmatched. The CDR3 runs 14 residues. The CDR3 sequence is CSVGTGGLGTEAFF. CDR3 DNA: TGCAGCGTGGGGACAGGGGGCTTGGGAACTGAAGCTTTCTTT. Looking up the rest from reference TRBV29-1 and TRBJ1-1 gives the full variable domain: SAVISQKPSRDICQRGTSLTIQCQVDSQVTMMFWYRQQPGQSLTLIATANQGSEATYESGFVIDKFPISRPNLTFSTLTVSNMSPEDSSIYLCSVGTGGLGTEAFFGQGTRLTVV.

A single count supports this clone. The CDR3 DNA reads TGTGCCAGCACCTACCGAATGTGGCAGGACACCTACGAGCAGTACTTC. Amino acid sequence: CASTYRMWQDTYEQYF. The chain carries TRBV11-2 and TRBJ2-7; tentative D call: TRBD1 (5 bases). The CDR3 runs 16 residues. CDR1 is SGHAT and CDR2 is FQNNGV in the germline V gene. The V gene lost 7 bases and the J gene lost 2 bases, with 21 bases spanning the gap. Looking up the rest from reference TRBV11-2 and TRBJ2-7 gives the full variable domain: EAGVAQSPRYKIIEKRQSVAFWCNPISGHATLYWYQQILGQGPKLLIQFQNNGVVDDSQLPKDRFSAERLKGVDSTLKIQPAKLEDSAVYLCASTYRMWQDTYEQYFGPGTRLTVT.

The V call is TRBV6-1, the J call TRBJ2-7; D is perhaps TRBD1 (5 bases). CDR1 MNHNS and CDR2 SASEGT come from the germline V gene. With 7 bases removed from V and 2 bases from J, the gap between germline ends came to 15 bases. The CDR3 loop spans 14 amino acids. The CDR3 spells CASTLDSRTYEQYF. CDR3 bases: TGTGCCAGCACCCTTGACAGCCGTACCTACGAGCAGTACTTC.

This chain uses TRBV4-3 with TRBJ1-6; 7 bases align to TRBD1. Looked up from germline, CDR1 is LGHNA and CDR2 is YSLEER. The CDR3 covers 16 residues. J lost 10 bases, V lost 0 bases, and 9 bases had no gene match. The CDR3 loop reads CASSQERTGTVSPLHF. CDR3 DNA: TGCGCCAGCAGCCAAGAACGGACAGGTACAGTCTCACCCCTCCACTTT.

The chain is built from TRBV29-1 and TRBJ1-1, with D possibly matching TRBD1 (5 bases). The CDR3 spans 12 residues. In germline, CDR1 is SQVTM, CDR2 ANQGSEA. Deletions cut 8 bases from V and 5 bases from J, with 15 bases between. The CDR3 here is CSFRLQGTEAFF. The CDR3 coding sequence is TGCAGCTTCAGACTCCAGGGAACTGAAGCTTTCTTT.

In this sample, this clone turned up a few times. V gene TRBV19 combines with J gene TRBJ1-6, with D perhaps matching TRBD1 (6 bases). This CDR3 comprises 16 residues. Germline CDR1 LNHDA, CDR2 SQIVND (reference sequence). V lost 7 bases and J 8 bases, leaving 21 bases between the germline ends. The CDR3 spells CASTIGTRGRYSPLHF. The CDR3, as DNA: TGTGCCAGTACGATTGGGACAAGGGGAAGGTATTCACCCCTCCACTTT.

J is TRBJ2-7 and V is TRBV27; no clear D. The germline V gene has CDR1 MNHEY and CDR2 SMNVEV (reference sequence). The CDR3 is 13 residues long. The germline V and J ends were trimmed by 3 bases and 6 bases, with 12 bases remaining between them. CDR3 in DNA: TGTGCCAGCAGTTTGACGGGTTCAGCCGAGCAGTACGTC. Residues: CASSLTGSAEQYV.

DNA of the CDR3: TGCGCCAGCAGCGCCACCGGGACAGGGAGCACCGGGGAGCTGTTTTTT. Translated, it gives CASSATGTGSTGELFF. This chain connects TRBV5-1 to TRBJ2-2; 9 bases map to TRBD1. Germline values: CDR1 SGHRS, CDR2 YFSETQ. After removal of 4 bases from V and 4 bases from J, the junction contained 8 bases not matched to a gene. CDR3 length equals 16 residues.

The chain uses TRBV6-5 and TRBJ1-1; 8 nucleotides match TRBD1. In germline, CDR1 is MNHEY, CDR2 SVGAGI. The CDR3 contains 15 residues. The ends lost 6 bases at V and 2 bases at J; junction bases unmatched: 8. CDR3 sequence reads: CASSTGGVPNTEAFF. Here the CDR3 DNA reads TGTGCCAGCAGCACAGGGGGGGTTCCAAACACTGAAGCTTTCTTT.

The V call is TRBV6-5, the J call TRBJ1-1, with TRBD1 identical over 10 bases. Trimming cost V 6 bases and J 5 bases; bases outside gene matches: 6. CDR1 is MNHEY, CDR2 SVGAGI, per germline. The CDR3 loop spans 14 amino acids. CDR3 region: CASREDRGSTEAFF. DNA for the CDR3: TGTGCCAGCAGAGAGGACAGGGGGAGTACTGAAGCTTTCTTT.

The V call is TRBV6-6, the J call TRBJ2-2, with a tentative D call TRBD1 (6 bases). CDR1 and CDR2 (germline): MNHNY, SVGAGI (reference sequence). The CDR3 covers 15 residues. V gave up 7 bases and J gave up 6 bases, with 18 bases separating them. As DNA, the CDR3 is TGTGCCAGCACCCGCCTTACAGGGCTCGCCGGGGAGCTGTTTTTT. It translates to CASTRLTGLAGELFF.

The chain combines TRBV7-2 with TRBJ2-3; TRBD2 might be the D (6 bases). The V gene's germline CDR1 is SGHTA and CDR2 FQGNSA. The CDR3 totals 15 residues. V lost 8 bases and J lost 0, with 15 bases in between. Written as DNA, the CDR3 is TGTGCCAGCCACACGCCAGGGAGGAGCACAGATACGCAGTATTTT. This translates into CASHTPGRSTDTQYF.

This clone was detected only once. The V call is TRBV6-1, the J call TRBJ1-5; D gene ambiguous. The CDR3 extends over 15 amino acids. Germline assignment: CDR1 MNHNS and CDR2 SASEGT. V lost 5 bases to trimming and J lost 1 base, with 12 bases between them. The CDR3 protein is CASSSRGMSNQPQHF. CDR3 bases: TGTGCCAGCAGTTCTCGGGGTATGAGCAATCAGCCCCAGCATTTT.

The rearrangement joins TRBV30 to TRBJ1-1; 7 bases match TRBD1. Germline V lookup: CDR1 GTSNPN, CDR2 SVGIG (reference sequence). The CDR3 has 13 residues. The J segment lost 5 bases and the V segment lost 1 base, leaving 4 bases of the junction unmatched. The CDR3 coding sequence is TGTGCCTGGAGTGACAGGGGAAGGACTGAAGCTTTCTTT. It translates to CAWSDRGRTEAFF.

This clone was seen a single time. V is TRBV7-3 and J is TRBJ2-3; a weak D match, TRBD1 (6 bases). CDR1 SGHTA and CDR2 FQGTGA come from the germline V gene. Between the trimmed V and J ends, which lost 7 bases and 0 bases, there was a span of 14 bases. The CDR3 is made up of 15 amino acids. The CDR3 nucleotides are TGTGCCAGCACCCTGACAGGTTCTAGCACAGATACGCAGTATTTT. Protein sequence: CASTLTGSSTDTQYF.

This clone came up once. This chain uses TRBV9 with TRBJ1-6; the D gene is possibly TRBD1 (6 bases). The CDR3 consists of 17 residues. Trimming removed 3 bases from V and 7 bases from J, with 20 bases in between. CDR1 is SGDLS and CDR2 is YYNGEE in the germline V gene. The DNA for the CDR3 is TGTGCCAGCAGCGCCGTCGCAGGGGCATCAGGCAATTCACCCCTCCACTTT. It is translated as CASSAVAGASGNSPLHF.

This chain links TRBV10-3 with TRBJ2-7; 7 nucleotides align to TRBD1. With 2 bases clipped from V and 1 base from J, the junction kept 5 bases outside the gene matches. The CDR3 runs 15 residues. Germline V gene sequence: CDR1 ENHRY, CDR2 SYGVKD. CDR3 nucleotide sequence: TGTGCCATCAGTGAGGGGGACAGACAATCCTACGAGCAGTACTTC. Residues: CAISEGDRQSYEQYF.

V is TRBV28 and J is TRBJ1-2; 9 bases align to TRBD1. Germline V gives CDR1 MDHEN, CDR2 SYDVKM. The CDR3 covers 14 residues. The J segment lost 8 bases and the V segment lost 5 bases, leaving 9 bases of the junction unmatched. DNA of the CDR3: TGTGCCAGCAGTATCGAGGACAGGGGAAGAGGCTACACCTTC. Its protein is CASSIEDRGRGYTF.

The genes are TRBV5-4 and TRBJ1-1; 10 bases are a match to TRBD1. V trimming: 3 bases; J trimming: 5 bases; junction bases outside the gene matches: 7. The CDR3 has 15 amino acids. Per germline, CDR1 SGHNT and CDR2 YYREEE (reference sequence). The CDR3 sequence: CASSYRDRGPTEAFF. CDR3 nucleotides: TGTGCCAGCAGCTACCGGGACAGGGGACCAACTGAAGCTTTCTTT.

The CDR3 sequence: CASSIGDSSQETQYF. For the CDR3, the DNA is TGTGCCAGCAGCATAGGGGACAGCTCCCAAGAGACCCAGTACTTC. This rearrangement joins TRBV11-2 to TRBJ2-5, with 7 bases identical to TRBD1. V was pared by 5 bases and J by 1 base, with 7 bases of the junction left unmatched. Germline values: CDR1 SGHAT, CDR2 FQNNGV. The CDR3 is made up of 15 amino acids.

The gene calls are TRBV18 and TRBJ1-2, with TRBD1 matching over 9 bases. Trimming at V came to 3 bases and at J to 4 bases, leaving 6 bases not matched to a gene. The germline gives CDR1 KGHSH, CDR2 LQKENI. The CDR3 consists of 15 residues. DNA of the CDR3: TGTGCCAGCTCACCCAGGGACAGGGCGACCTATGGCTACACCTTC. As protein: CASSPRDRATYGYTF.

The rearrangement uses TRBV27 and TRBJ2-1; D is perhaps TRBD2 (6 bases). The germline CDR1 and CDR2 sequences are MNHEY and SMNVEV (reference sequence). This CDR3 is built from 15 residues. V was clipped by 6 bases and J by 10 bases, with 22 bases between them. CDR3 residues: CASRALAAPFREQFF. DNA of the CDR3: TGTGCCAGCAGAGCATTAGCGGCGCCCTTTAGGGAGCAGTTCTTC.

The chain uses TRBV11-2 and TRBJ2-7; D is perhaps TRBD2 (5 bases). This CDR3 is 15 amino acids long. V shed 3 bases and J shed 2 bases, with 14 bases lying between them. Germline V CDR1 and CDR2: SGHAT, FQNNGV. CDR3 protein: CASSLKSSDTYEQYF. Here the CDR3 DNA reads TGTGCCAGCAGCTTGAAGAGTAGCGACACCTACGAGCAGTACTTC. The variable domain in full, with the rest retrieved from reference TRBV11-2 and TRBJ2-7, is EAGVAQSPRYKIIEKRQSVAFWCNPISGHATLYWYQQILGQGPKLLIQFQNNGVVDDSQLPKDRFSAERLKGVDSTLKIQPAKLEDSAVYLCASSLKSSDTYEQYFGPGTRLTVT.